These 5 T cell receptor beta chains originate from one sample sequenced in a study of regulatory T cells in long-lasting Graves disease. Time point denoted: newly diagnosed GD, antithyroid drugs for less than 3 months. PBMCs were the source of the RNA used for TCR sequencing. Arm-PCR of CDR3 regions and iRepertoire HTBI primers were used to build TCR beta libraries. In TCRdb, the multiplex PCR reads were re-called with MiXCR into one record per CDR3 protein. There are roughly 530,000 distinct CDR3 sequences in the sample; 16% occur only once, and around a quarter lies in the top ten. These data also featured in a second study, about T cells in Graves' hyperthyroidism and ophthalmopathy.

The sequences come from peripheral blood mononuclear cells (PBMCs), collected at new diagnosis, from a patient treated with antithyroid drugs. The receptors stem from a woman aged 40 to 65 with Graves disease.

The V call is TRBV9, the J call TRBJ2-7; no definite D call. V lost 3 bases to trimming and J lost 6 bases, with 13 bases between them. The germline V gene has CDR1 SGDLS and CDR2 YYNGEE. This CDR3 region has 13 residues. The CDR3 DNA reads as TGTGCCAGCAGCGGCCCTCCCGGAACCGAGCAGTACTTC. It codes for CASSGPPGTEQYF.

This clonotype was picked up a small number of times. For the CDR3, the DNA is TGTGCCAGCAGCCGTTCCCAGGGCAGTGCGGAGCTGTTTTTT. Protein product: CASSRSQGSAELFF. The chain carries TRBV3-1 and TRBJ2-2; tentatively, D is TRBD1 (5 bases). The CDR3 sequence is 14 residues long. Germline CDR1 and CDR2: LGHDT and YNNKEL (reference sequence). The V and J ends lost 4 bases and 10 bases respectively, with 16 bases between them.

There are a few counts of this clonotype. This chain links TRBV7-2 with TRBJ1-4, with D perhaps matching TRBD1 (6 bases). The V and J ends lost 1 base and 8 bases respectively, with 17 bases between them. The CDR3 length is 16 residues. Per the germline V gene, CDR1 is SGHTA and CDR2 is FQGNSA. The CDR3 region has the DNA TGTGCCAGCAGCTTAGGAGGGGGGGTAGGAGGGGAAAAACTGTTTTTT. Its translation is CASSLGGGVGGEKLFF.

The chain links TRBV20-1 to TRBJ2-3, with 12 bases that match TRBD2. V was clipped by 2 bases and J by 6 bases; unmatched bases: 9. Looked up from germline, CDR1 is DFQATT and CDR2 is SNEGSKA (reference sequence). CDR3 length: 16 residues. DNA for the CDR3: TGCAGTGCTAGACAGCAGACTAGCGGGGGTGCGGATACGCAGTATTTT. As protein: CSARQQTSGGADTQYF.

The table lists this clonotype with a few counts. The chain couples TRBV7-2 to TRBJ2-3; D not resolved. There are 14 residues in the CDR3. V lost 0 bases, J lost 1 base, and 5 bases lay in between. CDR1 and CDR2 from the germline V gene are SGHTA and FQGNSA. CDR3 amino acids: CASSLADGTDTQYF. The CDR3 DNA follows: TGTGCCAGCAGCTTAGCCGATGGCACAGATACGCAGTATTTT. The full variable domain, its missing parts supplied by reference TRBV7-2 and TRBJ2-3, is GAGVSQSPSNKVTEKGKDVELRCDPISGHTALYWYRQSLGQGLEFLIYFQGNSAPDKSGLPSDRFSAERTGGSVSTLTIQRTQQEDSAVYLCASSLADGTDTQYFGPGTRLTVL.